A single sample gave rise to the 27 T cell receptor beta chains below, sequenced in a study of CD8 T cells in ankylosing spondylitis. MiXCR, run by TCRdb on the 5' RACE reads, gives a single entry per CDR3 protein. The data show about 130,000 distinct CDR3 sequences, around 15% seen once. What was sequenced was blood, either unsorted or a sorted T cell fraction (not recorded which). The receptor source for this set is a female donor with ankylosing spondylitis or in good health (not recorded which).

This chain connects TRBV20-1 to TRBJ1-1, with TRBD1 identical over 9 bases. The CDR3 runs 14 residues. Germline V lookup: CDR1 DFQATT, CDR2 SNEGSKA (reference sequence). Trimming at V came to 5 bases and at J to 1 base, leaving 5 bases not matched to a gene. Here the CDR3 reads CSARQGQGNTEAFF. The CDR3 nucleotides read TGCAGTGCTCGACAGGGACAGGGGAACACTGAAGCTTTCTTT.

The CDR3 nucleotides are TGCGCCAGCAGCTTTGCCGCCTCGGACAGGGGATTCACCGGGGAGCTGTTTTTT. This gives the protein CASSFAASDRGFTGELFF. V and J are TRBV5-1 and TRBJ2-2, with 9 positions matching TRBD1. CDR1 is SGHRS, CDR2 YFSETQ, per germline. The CDR3 has 18 residues. V lost 2 bases to trimming and J lost 4 bases; unmatched junction nucleotides: 12.

The rearrangement links TRBV18 to TRBJ2-6; D unresolved. The V end lost 3 bases, the J end lost 0 bases, and 6 bases lay between the germline ends. The CDR3 has 15 amino acids. Germline-derived CDR1 and CDR2 are KGHSH and LQKENI. CDR3 DNA sequence: TGTGCCAGCTCACCGTTGGACTCTGGGGCCAACGTCCTGACTTTC. Protein product: CASSPLDSGANVLTF. Drawing the rest from reference TRBV18 and TRBJ2-6, the complete variable domain is NAGVMQNPRHLVRRRGQEARLRCSPMKGHSHVYWYRQLPEEGLKFMVYLQKENIIDESGMPKERFSAEFPKEGPSILRIQQVVRGDSAAYFCASSPLDSGANVLTFGAGSRLTVL.

This clonotype showed up many times. V usage is TRBV20-1 and J usage is TRBJ1-4, with D unclear. The germline V gene has CDR1 DFQATT and CDR2 SNEGSKA (reference sequence). This CDR3 region has 13 residues. The V gene lost 5 bases and the J gene lost 7 bases, with 14 bases spanning the gap. The CDR3: CSAPGPFGEKLFF. In nucleotides, the CDR3 is TGCAGTGCTCCTGGACCCTTTGGTGAAAAACTGTTTTTT.

The table lists this clonotype with many counts. The rearrangement joins TRBV29-1 to TRBJ2-5; the D is unclear. The CDR3 runs 11 residues. Germline values: CDR1 SQVTM, CDR2 ANQGSEA. V was pared by 6 bases and J by 5 bases, with 10 bases between. The CDR3 is CSVYLLETQYF. In DNA, the CDR3 is TGCAGCGTCTATCTCCTGGAGACCCAGTACTTC.

The CDR3 DNA follows: TGTGCCAGCAGCCGGGACAGGGGGGGCTACAATGAGCAGTTCTTC. It yields the protein CASSRDRGGYNEQFF. This sequence joins TRBV7-3 and TRBJ2-1, with TRBD1 identical over 11 bases. Germline V gene data show CDR1 as SGHTA and CDR2 as FQGTGA. The CDR3 length is 15 residues. Trimming cost V 5 bases and J 3 bases; bases outside gene matches: 3.

This clonotype was found a few times. The genes are TRBV27 and TRBJ2-2, with 7 bases identical to TRBD2. V trimming: 7 bases; J trimming: 1 base; junction bases outside the gene matches: 15. Per the germline V gene, CDR1 is MNHEY and CDR2 is SMNVEV (reference sequence). The CDR3 runs 18 residues. CDR3 DNA: TGTGCCAGCACCAGACTAGCTTGGGCTAATTTGAACACCGGGGAGCTGTTTTTT. Amino acid sequence: CASTRLAWANLNTGELFF.

This sequence joins TRBV10-3 and TRBJ2-2; TRBD1 matches 9 bases. The CDR3 length is 15 residues. CDR1 and CDR2 from the germline V gene are ENHRY and SYGVKD. V shed 6 bases, J shed 3 bases, and the junction held 5 bases outside the gene matches. The CDR3 reads CAISTGGPYTGELFF. The DNA of the CDR3 is TGTGCCATCAGCACAGGGGGCCCCTACACCGGGGAGCTGTTTTTT.

This clonotype was counted between two and nine times. The chain couples TRBV20-1 to TRBJ2-1; a weak D match, TRBD2 (6 bases). Germline CDR1 reads DFQATT; CDR2 reads SNEGSKA (reference sequence). The CDR3 covers 12 residues. Trimming cost V 3 bases and J 9 bases, with 12 bases left between them. The CDR3 region has the DNA TGCAGTGCTAGCCTGACTAGGGGTGAGCAGTTCTTC. Amino acids: CSASLTRGEQFF.

The chain has TRBV20-1 and TRBJ1-2; D call uncertain. Trimming took off 4 bases at V and 1 base at J, with 4 bases between the two ends. The length of the CDR3 is 11 residues. CDR1 and CDR2 (germline): DFQATT, SNEGSKA (reference sequence). In nucleotides, the CDR3 is TGCAGTGCTAATTTTAACTATGGCTACACCTTC. Translated, it gives CSANFNYGYTF.

Ten or more counts support this clonotype. The chain joins TRBV5-1 to TRBJ1-1; D unclear. This CDR3 has 13 residues. Trimming left V 2 bases short and J 6 bases short, with 11 bases between. Per the germline V gene, CDR1 is SGHRS and CDR2 is YFSETQ. The CDR3 DNA follows: TGCGCCAGCAGCTTTGGCCAGAGATCTGAAGCTTTCTTT. Protein: CASSFGQRSEAFF.

This clonotype was detected only a few times. The chain couples TRBV5-1 to TRBJ2-7; possibly TRBD1 for D (5 bases). The CDR3 runs 15 residues. Germline lookup yields CDR1 SGHRS and CDR2 YFSETQ. V was clipped by 2 bases and J by 2 bases, with 14 bases between them. The CDR3 sequence: CASSLSGTGAYEQYF. The CDR3 DNA reads TGCGCCAGCAGCTTATCCGGAACAGGCGCCTACGAGCAGTACTTC.

There are a few counts of this clonotype. V and J are TRBV4-1 and TRBJ1-1; D ambiguous. CDR1 MGHRA and CDR2 YSYEKL come from the germline V gene. The ends were cut back, 1 base at V and 7 bases at J, with 10 bases in the middle. CDR3 length: 13 residues. The CDR3 region is CASSQAVVVEAFF. CDR3 sequence (DNA): TGCGCCAGCAGCCAAGCGGTCGTCGTTGAAGCTTTCTTT.

This clonotype was seen a few times. The chain combines TRBV11-1 with TRBJ2-7; 10 nucleotides agree with TRBD2. Germline V CDR1 and CDR2: SGHAT, FQDESV (reference sequence). V lost 2 bases to trimming and J lost 3 bases; unmatched junction nucleotides: 13. This CDR3 has 18 amino acids. The CDR3, as DNA: TGTGCCAGCAGCTTATTACTAGCGGGGCTAACCGTTAACTACGAGCAGTACTTC. This gives the protein CASSLLLAGLTVNYEQYF.

A few counts support this clonotype. The chain links TRBV3-1 to TRBJ1-2, with D uncertain. The germline CDR1 and CDR2 sequences are LGHDT and YNNKEL (reference sequence). The CDR3 extends over 14 amino acids. Trimming left V 0 bases short and J 8 bases short, with 13 bases between. In nucleotides, the CDR3 is TGTGCCAGCAGCCAAGATACAGTCGGATGGGGCTACACCTTC. Its protein is CASSQDTVGWGYTF.

This clonotype was recorded many times. The chain has TRBV28 and TRBJ2-6, with a weak D call TRBD2 (6 bases). The V gene's germline CDR1 is MDHEN and CDR2 SYDVKM. The V end was cut by 8 bases, the J end by 0 bases, with 11 bases between. This CDR3 region has 15 residues. This CDR3 is CASQMGGSGANVLTF. The DNA for the CDR3 is TGTGCCAGCCAAATGGGGGGCTCTGGGGCCAACGTCCTGACTTTC.

This clonotype occurred a few times. The rearrangement uses TRBV5-1 and TRBJ2-3; 11 positions match TRBD2. The V and J ends lost 0 bases and 5 bases, in that order; junction bases with no gene match: 11. Germline CDR1 and CDR2: SGHRS and YFSETQ. The CDR3 consists of 18 residues. CDR3 sequence: CASSLAVIAGGPIDTQYF. CDR3 nucleotides: TGCGCCAGCAGCTTGGCCGTAATAGCGGGAGGGCCTATAGATACGCAGTATTTT.

This clonotype showed up many times. The CDR3 here is CASVNTAGSDEQYF. CDR3 DNA sequence: TGCGCCAGCGTTAATACCGCAGGGTCCGACGAGCAGTACTTC. V is TRBV5-1 and J is TRBJ2-7; D perhaps matches TRBD1 (5 bases). Germline V lookup: CDR1 SGHRS, CDR2 YFSETQ. V lost 7 bases to trimming and J lost 5 bases, with 19 bases between them. The CDR3 consists of 14 residues. Variable domain in full (rest from reference TRBV5-1 and TRBJ2-7): KAGVTQTPRYLIKTRGQQVTLSCSPISGHRSVSWYQQTPGQGLQFLFEYFSETQRNKGNFPGRFSGRQFSNSRSEMNVSTLELGDSALYLCASVNTAGSDEQYFGPGTRLTVT.

This clonotype was seen many times. This chain joins TRBV10-3 and TRBJ2-1; no definite D call. CDR3 length: 14 residues. CDR1 and CDR2 (germline): ENHRY, SYGVKD. V was cut by 7 bases and J by 0 bases, with 10 bases left in between. The CDR3 spells CAIKTAISYNEQFF. Written as DNA, the CDR3 is TGTGCCATCAAAACAGCGATCTCCTACAATGAGCAGTTCTTC.

This clonotype occurred a few times. The chain joins TRBV7-2 to TRBJ1-3; D unclear. The CDR3 extends over 14 amino acids. CDR1 is SGHTA, CDR2 FQGNSA, per germline. V was cut by 0 bases and J by 3 bases, with 6 bases left in between. For the CDR3, the DNA is TGTGCCAGCAGCTTAGCTGGGTTTGGAAACACCATATATTTT. Encoded protein: CASSLAGFGNTIYF.

As concerns this clonotype: One end of the junction does not line up with germline, which may come from a read error. The J gene is TRBJ1-6, the V gene TRBV11-2; 9 nucleotides align to TRBD1. CDR1 is SGHAT and CDR2 is FQNNGV in the germline V gene. The CDR3 loop spans 17 amino acids. The CDR3 loop reads CVSSLGSRRQGDIPLHF. CDR3 coding DNA: TGTGTCAGCAGCTTAGGATCGCGGAGACAGGGGGACATACCCCTCCACTTT.

This clonotype was recorded at least ten times. The genes are TRBV7-9 and TRBJ2-7; TRBD1 matches 8 bases. This CDR3 is 13 amino acids long. From germline, CDR1 is SEHNR and CDR2 FQNEAQ (reference sequence). V was clipped by 6 bases and J by 3 bases; unmatched bases: 4. CDR3 sequence reads: CASSSTGGYEQYF. The CDR3 nucleotides are TGTGCCAGCAGTTCAACAGGGGGCTACGAGCAGTACTTC.

This clonotype was found many times. V and J are TRBV11-2 and TRBJ2-1; possible D gene TRBD2, 5 bases. CDR3 length equals 15 residues. Per the germline V gene, CDR1 is SGHAT and CDR2 is FQNNGV. V was clipped by 6 bases and J by 2 bases, with 14 bases between them. The CDR3 bases are TGTGCCAGCAGTCCCGCCCGGGGAACCTACAATGAGCAGTTCTTC. It specifies CASSPARGTYNEQFF.

This clonotype has a handful of counts. The genes are TRBV28 and TRBJ2-5; possibly TRBD2 for D (6 bases). Germline V gene lookup returns CDR1 MDHEN and CDR2 SYDVKM. The CDR3 has 15 amino acids. Trimming stripped 5 bases from V and 0 bases from J, with 13 bases between. CDR3 amino acids: CASSIPTGDQETQYF. The CDR3 DNA reads as TGTGCCAGCAGTATCCCGACGGGAGACCAAGAGACCCAGTACTTC. Filled out from reference TRBV28 and TRBJ2-5, the complete variable domain reads DVKVTQSSRYLVKRTGEKVFLECVQDMDHENMFWYRQDPGLGLRLIYFSYDVKMKEKGDIPEGYSVSREKKERFSLILESASTNQTSMYLCASSIPTGDQETQYFGPGTRLLVL.

This clonotype was observed many times. V is TRBV6-5 and J is TRBJ2-4, with 7 positions matching TRBD1. The germline gives CDR1 MNHEY, CDR2 SVGAGI. After removal of 2 bases from V and 7 bases from J, the junction contained 5 bases not matched to a gene. The CDR3 totals 14 residues. The DNA of the CDR3 is TGTGCCAGCAGTTACAACAGGGGTTTGAACATTCAGTACTTC. It is translated as CASSYNRGLNIQYF.

In its sample, this clonotype was seen many times. The chain uses TRBV12-3 or TRBV12-4 and TRBJ2-1; D is uncertain. The V end was cut by 3 bases, the J end by 8 bases, with 5 bases between. The CDR3 runs 11 residues. CDR3 coding DNA: TGTGCCAGCAGTTTTCGTGATGAGCAGTTCTTC. Amino acids: CASSFRDEQFF.

The rearrangement uses TRBV20-1 and TRBJ1-1; no clear D gene. Germline CDR1 and CDR2: DFQATT and SNEGSKA (reference sequence). The V end was cut by 3 bases, the J end by 3 bases, with 8 bases between. The CDR3 is 12 amino acids. CDR3 in DNA: TGCAGTGCTAGCCGGCCGGACACTGAAGCTTTCTTT. Residues: CSASRPDTEAFF.